This T cell receptor beta chain was sequenced during a study of response to subunit inactivated influenza vaccine. Study results and caveats: T cells newly recruited by each seasonal influenza vaccination are few, the authors suggested.

Trimming cost V 0 bases and J 1 base; bases outside gene matches: 3. CDR1 is LGHNA and CDR2 is YSLEER in the germline V gene. The CDR3 runs to 16 residues. This clonotype was observed a handful of times. Its antigen is unknown. One entry per CDR3 protein results from TCRdb running MiXCR on the RT-PCR reads. The table records around 540,000 distinct CDR3 sequences, approximately 10% of them present only once. This material consisted of PBMCs from blood, taken on the day of vaccination. The genes are TRBV4-3 and TRBJ2-3; 8 bases agree with TRBD2. The sequence came from a man aged 50-60 years who received an inactivated influenza vaccine. The DNA for the CDR3 is TGCGCCAGCAGCCAAGATAGTAGCGGGGGCACAGATACGCAGTATTTT. Translation: CASSQDSSGGTDTQYF.